One sample yielded the 5 T cell receptor beta chains listed below, sequenced in a study of cytomegalovirus exposure and HLA in healthy donors (dated by TCRdb to about 2017). Library generation was performed with the immunoSEQ multiplex PCR assay. The multiplex PCR relied on a mix of 60 forward primers for TCR Vbeta segments and 13 reverse primers for TCR Jbeta segments. What TCRdb holds here is the immuneACCESS table cut down to in-frame rearrangements. Part of the clones is not present; checked against another copy, under half of the missing clones reflect an unresolved V gene, and the others are unexplained. This sample holds fewer than 200,000 clones; over 60% were observed only once. The ten largest account for around 5.4% of the sample. The sample comprised PBMCs. The source of these receptors is a man aged 40-50 years in good health and CMV-seronegative.

The V and J genes are TRBV7-2 and TRBJ1-6; 10 positions agree with TRBD1. The CDR3 length is 15 residues. Germline V gene data show CDR1 as SGHTA and CDR2 as FQGNSA. V shed 5 bases, J shed 7 bases, and the junction held 5 bases outside the gene matches. The CDR3 is CASSTGTGVNSPLHF. CDR3 in DNA: TGTGCCAGCAGCACCGGGACAGGGGTAAATTCACCCCTCCACTTT.

In its sample, this clone was seen once. The chain has TRBV9 and TRBJ2-3, with 8 bases that match TRBD2. This CDR3 contains 19 residues. J lost 4 bases, V lost 2 bases, and 18 bases had no gene match. Looked up from germline, CDR1 is SGDLS and CDR2 is YYNGEE. The CDR3, as DNA: TGTGCCAGCAGCGTTAGAGCGGGAGATACCCATTCCTATTCAGATACGCAGTATTTT. Protein sequence: CASSVRAGDTHSYSDTQYF.

This sequence joins TRBV7-8 and TRBJ1-5; D is unresolved. The CDR3 is made up of 12 amino acids. Germline CDR1 is SGHVS and CDR2 is FQNEAQ. The V end was cut by 1 base, the J end by 6 bases, with 4 bases between. CDR3 coding DNA: TGTGCCAGCAGCTTAGTCGGTCAGCCCCAGCATTTT. It encodes CASSLVGQPQHF.

V usage is TRBV19 and J usage is TRBJ1-2; D is ambiguous. Germline assignment: CDR1 LNHDA and CDR2 SQIVND (reference sequence). CDR3 length: 17 amino acids. The ends were cut back, 0 bases at V and 4 bases at J, with 18 bases in the middle. CDR3 DNA: TGTGCCAGTAGTATAGATCGGTTCAGCCAAAGCGGCTATGGCTACACCTTC. Protein product: CASSIDRFSQSGYGYTF.

V usage is TRBV6-5 and J usage is TRBJ2-7; TRBD2 is a possible D gene (6 bases). CDR3 size: 13 residues. Germline V gene data show CDR1 as MNHEY and CDR2 as SVGAGI. Trimming took off 5 bases at V and 2 bases at J, with 10 bases between the two ends. The CDR3 here is CASSQLAPYEQYF. CDR3 nucleotides: TGTGCCAGCAGTCAACTAGCTCCCTACGAGCAGTACTTC.